The present entry profiles one T cell receptor (beta chain) with its context. Its antigen is undetermined. These data come from a study of T cell responses to AZD1222 COVID-19 vaccine. This CDR3 contains 14 residues. V was trimmed by 0 bases and J by 0 bases, leaving 3 bases between them. Germline values: CDR1 SGHTA, CDR2 FQGNSA. General study points: With two AZD1222 doses given, Spike-specific TCR breadth and depth both rose. The donor cohort was predominantly white British with a female majority, and clonal diversity may have been underestimated. Every sample of the repertoires postdated the peak T cell response. Regions 160-218 and 743-854 held dominance among vaccine-associated CD4 TCRs, which spanned spike.

Generated by immunoSEQ multiplex PCR, the TCRdb table keeps only in-frame clones and is missing some. Here the sample spans 54,000 or so clones, 70% to 90% being singletons. The clonotype was recovered from an adult in good health. J is TRBJ2-1 and V is TRBV7-2; the D is unclear. Specimen: peripheral blood, collected on day 0 of AZD1222 vaccination. The CDR3 region has the DNA TGTGCCAGCAGCTTAGCGGGCTCCTACAATGAGCAGTTCTTC. Amino acids: CASSLAGSYNEQFF.